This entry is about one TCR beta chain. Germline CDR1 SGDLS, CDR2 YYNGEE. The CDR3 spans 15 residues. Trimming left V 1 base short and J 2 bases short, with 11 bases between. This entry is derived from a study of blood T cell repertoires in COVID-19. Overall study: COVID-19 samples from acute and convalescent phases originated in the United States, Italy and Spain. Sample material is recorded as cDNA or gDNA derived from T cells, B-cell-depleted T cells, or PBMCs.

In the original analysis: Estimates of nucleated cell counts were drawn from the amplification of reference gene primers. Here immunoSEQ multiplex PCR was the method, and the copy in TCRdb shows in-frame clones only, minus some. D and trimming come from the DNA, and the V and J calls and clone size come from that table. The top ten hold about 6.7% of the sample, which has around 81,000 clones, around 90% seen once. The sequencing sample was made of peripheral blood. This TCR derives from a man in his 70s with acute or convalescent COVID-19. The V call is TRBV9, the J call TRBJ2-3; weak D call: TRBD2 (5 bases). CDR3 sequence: CASSVHEDSTDTQYF. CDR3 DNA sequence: TGTGCCAGCAGCGTACATGAGGACTCCACAGATACGCAGTATTTT. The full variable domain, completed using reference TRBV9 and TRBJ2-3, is DSGVTQTPKHLITATGQRVTLRCSPRSGDLSVYWYQQSLDQGLQFLIQYYNGEERAKGNILERFSAQQFPDLHSELNLSSLELGDSALYFCASSVHEDSTDTQYFGPGTRLTVL.